One and the same sample provided the 7 T cell receptor beta chains below, sequenced in a study of CD8+ T cells in alopecia areata. Following RNA extraction, reverse transcription yielded cDNA that acted as the sequencing template. The repertoire was sequenced with immunoSEQ multiplex PCR; TCRdb's copy has only in-frame clones and lacks some. Of about 110,000 clones listed, roughly 50% are singletons. As to treatment: oral pan-JAK inhibitor, 5-10 mg twice daily. Sequenced material: CD4+ T cells sorted from blood, taken at week 24, from a patient treated with tofacitinib. The receptors stem from a human donor with alopecia areata.

J is TRBJ1-1 and V is TRBV6-6; 8 bases align to TRBD1. The CDR3 spans 12 residues. The ends lost 6 bases at V and 8 bases at J; junction bases unmatched: 5. In germline, CDR1 is MNHNY, CDR2 SVGAGI (reference sequence). In nucleotides, the CDR3 is TGTGCCAGCAGACAAGACAGGGGCGAAGCTTTCTTT. Residues: CASRQDRGEAFF.

V gene TRBV30 combines with J gene TRBJ2-6, with D unclear. Germline V gene lookup returns CDR1 GTSNPN and CDR2 SVGIG (reference sequence). The CDR3 is 13 residues long. Trimming cost V 5 bases and J 2 bases, with 7 bases left between them. The CDR3 spells CAWDRAGANVLTF. The DNA of the CDR3 is TGTGCCTGGGACCGGGCTGGGGCCAACGTCCTGACTTTC.

This clone was recorded a few times. The V gene is TRBV28, the J gene TRBJ1-3; D ambiguous. This CDR3 region has 16 residues. Trimming stripped 0 bases from V and 0 bases from J, with 9 bases between. CDR1 and CDR2 (germline): MDHEN, SYDVKM. CDR3 sequence (DNA): TGTGCCAGCAGTTTATGGGCCGGGGACTCTGGAAACACCATATATTTT. It is translated as CASSLWAGDSGNTIYF.

J is TRBJ1-1 and V is TRBV30; possible D gene TRBD1, 6 bases. The CDR3 loop spans 14 amino acids. With 0 bases removed from V and 6 bases from J, the gap between germline ends came to 14 bases. Germline V CDR1 and CDR2: GTSNPN, SVGIG (reference sequence). The CDR3: CAWSVGGGAPEAFF. The CDR3 nucleotides read TGTGCCTGGAGTGTGGGCGGGGGCGCGCCTGAAGCTTTCTTT.

This chain joins TRBV30 and TRBJ1-5, with 8 bases matching TRBD1. Trimming removed 2 bases from V and 2 bases from J; junction bases left unmatched: 11. Looked up from germline, CDR1 is GTSNPN and CDR2 is SVGIG (reference sequence). This CDR3 comprises 17 residues. The CDR3 protein is CAWSKKGQQGGNQPQHF. The CDR3 DNA reads as TGTGCCTGGAGTAAGAAGGGCCAACAGGGGGGCAATCAGCCCCAGCATTTT.

This clone ranks as medium-sized. This rearrangement joins TRBV14 to TRBJ2-7, with no clear D. Looked up from germline, CDR1 is SGHDN and CDR2 is FVKESK. Trimming removed 4 bases at V and 5 bases at J, with 12 bases between. The CDR3 runs to 13 residues. CDR3: CASSPPSVNEQYF. The CDR3 bases are TGTGCCAGCAGCCCCCCGAGCGTCAACGAGCAGTACTTC.

The chain links TRBV11-3 to TRBJ2-7; D is perhaps TRBD2 (5 bases). Germline-derived CDR1 and CDR2 are SGHNT and YENEEA. With 0 bases removed from V and 0 bases from J, the gap between germline ends came to 15 bases. The CDR3 runs 17 residues. This CDR3 is CASSLDGGGLSSYEQYF. CDR3 nucleotide sequence: TGTGCCAGCAGCTTAGATGGTGGCGGGCTGAGCTCCTACGAGCAGTACTTC.